This T cell receptor (beta chain) comes out of a study of T cell clones after liver transplantation. CDR3 length: 14 residues. Looked up from germline, CDR1 is SGHNT and CDR2 is YYREEE (reference sequence). J gave up 3 bases and V 3 bases, and 3 bases lay outside the gene matches. Findings and limits, study-wide: These preliminary findings come from unstandardized post-transplant sampling times.

In the case of this clone: Antigen specificity is unknown.

The assay was immunoSEQ multiplex PCR, and TCRdb's table has in-frame clones only and misses some. The table records fewer than 80,000 clones, approximately 81% of them present only once. The origin of this receptor is a human patient who received a liver transplant. Some T cells may trace back to the graft donor. Sequencing used CD4+ T cells from blood, obtained around 50 months after liver transplant. The chain combines TRBV5-4 with TRBJ2-7, with 10 bases matching TRBD1. The CDR3 region is CASSSGTGVYEQYF. CDR3 DNA: TGTGCCAGCAGCTCCGGGACAGGGGTCTACGAGCAGTACTTC.